This T cell receptor (beta chain) appears in the sequencing data of a study of blood T cell repertoires in COVID-19. Per germline, CDR1 LNHDA and CDR2 SQIVND (reference sequence). Unmatched junction bases numbered 7, after V lost 6 bases and J lost 4 bases. The CDR3 is 14 residues long. Study processing details: From reference gene primer amplification, estimates of nucleated cell counts were derived. Method: immunoSEQ multiplex PCR; TCRdb's copy keeps in-frame clones and lacks some. V and J calls and clone size follow that table, whereas D and trimming were derived from the DNA. Seen here are about 40,000 clones, roughly 89% observed once, and the top ten hold approximately 21%.

The source of this sequence is a man in his fifties or sixties with active COVID-19. The specimen sequenced was peripheral blood. This rearrangement joins TRBV19 to TRBJ1-1; 8 nucleotides align to TRBD1. CDR3 sequence reads: CASRPDRGLTEAFF. CDR3 DNA: TGTGCCAGTAGGCCCGACAGGGGTCTCACTGAAGCTTTCTTT.